The clone carrying this T cell receptor (beta chain) was counted ten times or more. Its antigen remains unknown. This entry belongs to a study of T cell repertoires in cytomegalovirus infection. Study-wide background: Public TCR beta signatures provided an indication of both CMV infection and a matching HLA type.

There are 14 residues in the CDR3. Looked up from germline, CDR1 is SGHNT and CDR2 is YYREEE (reference sequence). Losses at the gene ends were 5 bases for V and 2 bases for J; bases not matched to a gene: 6. MiXCR, run by TCRdb on the reads, gives a single entry per CDR3 protein. The table shows 210,000 or so distinct CDR3 sequences, with about 7% occurring only once. Study-wide results and limits: CMV carriers with the relevant HLA were identified by cumulative public TCR beta family frequency. Dominating the ex vivo response were HLA-C-restricted CMV-specific TCR beta clonotypes.

V and J are TRBV5-4 and TRBJ2-7; 8 nucleotides align to TRBD2. Specimen: PBMCs. The receptor's source is a human donor in good health (CMV status not recorded). Some clones in this sample may be carry-over from other donors' samples. The CDR3 DNA follows: TGTGCCAGCAGTCAAGCGGGGGTGACCTACGAGCAGTACTTC. This encodes CASSQAGVTYEQYF.